One and the same sample provided the 22 T cell receptor beta chains below, sequenced in a study of cytomegalovirus exposure and HLA in healthy donors. Primers included in the PCR were 60 Vbeta and 13 Jbeta primers. Using immunoSEQ multiplex PCR, the repertoire was profiled, and TCRdb retains in-frame clones only, with some absent. The repertoire holds roughly 200,000 clones, with approximately 82% as singletons. Specimen: PBMCs. The receptor set was obtained from a man aged 35 to 55 in good health and CMV-seropositive.

J is TRBJ1-1 and V is TRBV7-8; maybe TRBD1 (5 bases). This CDR3 contains 16 residues. Per the germline V gene, CDR1 is SGHVS and CDR2 is FQNEAQ. The germline V and J ends were trimmed by 5 bases and 1 base, with 17 bases remaining between them. The CDR3 spells CASSIRTSTGNTEAFF. The CDR3 DNA reads as TGTGCCAGCAGCATAAGGACAAGCACGGGGAACACTGAAGCTTTCTTT. Complete variable domain (other parts from reference TRBV7-8 and TRBJ1-1): GAGVSQSPRYKVAKRGQDVALRCDPISGHVSLFWYQQALGQGPEFLTYFQNEAQLDKSGLPSDRFFAERPEGSVSTLKIQRTQQEDSAVYLCASSIRTSTGNTEAFFGQGTRLTVV.

The rearrangement joins TRBV6-1 to TRBJ2-1; TRBD2 matches 14 bases. The CDR3 has 14 residues. Trimming took 6 bases from V and 10 from J; bases not matched to a gene: 5. Per germline, CDR1 MNHNS and CDR2 SASEGT. The CDR3 DNA is TGTGCCAGCAGCGGACTAGCGGGAGGCTACGAGCAGTTCTTC. Residues: CASSGLAGGYEQFF.

The genes are TRBV4-2 and TRBJ1-4, with 8 positions matching TRBD1. The CDR3 sequence is 15 residues long. In germline, CDR1 is LGHNA, CDR2 YNFKEQ. Losses at the gene ends were 1 base for V and 5 bases for J; bases not matched to a gene: 3. CDR3 in DNA: TGTGCCAGCAGCCAAGCAGCAGGGGGCAATGAAAAACTGTTTTTT. Encoded protein: CASSQAAGGNEKLFF.

This chain connects TRBV5-3 to TRBJ2-7, with 7 bases lining up with TRBD2. TRBV5-3 is recorded as an ORF, its role being uncertain. Trimming removed 4 bases from V and 0 bases from J; junction bases left unmatched: 13. The CDR3 contains 17 residues. The CDR3 DNA reads as TGTGCCAGAAGCCGCAGCGGGACCGACTTTAGCTCCTACGAGCAGTACTTC. It is translated as CARSRSGTDFSSYEQYF.

The gene calls are TRBV4-1 and TRBJ1-4, with TRBD1 identical over 9 bases. Germline CDR1 and CDR2: MGHRA and YSYEKL. The CDR3 covers 17 residues. The V and J ends lost 4 bases and 8 bases, in that order; junction bases with no gene match: 14. The CDR3 is CASSLHGEDRGGEKLFF. For the CDR3, the DNA is TGCGCCAGCAGCCTCCACGGAGAGGACAGGGGAGGGGAAAAACTGTTTTTT.

J is TRBJ2-7 and V is TRBV4-1; D is possibly TRBD2 (6 bases). Germline loops: CDR1 MGHRA, CDR2 YSYEKL. The V end lost 2 bases, the J end lost 1 base, and 27 bases lay between the germline ends. The CDR3 is 20 residues long. The CDR3 coding sequence is TGCGCCAGCAGCCAATTTTGGTTAATAGCGGCGGACCTAAGTTCCTACGAGCAGTACTTC. Translated: CASSQFWLIAADLSSYEQYF.

This clone has a handful of counts. This sequence joins TRBV9 and TRBJ2-3; D is unclear. Germline lookup yields CDR1 SGDLS and CDR2 YYNGEE. This CDR3 region has 11 residues. The V end was cut by 3 bases, the J end by 5 bases, with 4 bases between. The CDR3 loop reads CASSGEDTQYF. CDR3 in DNA: TGTGCCAGCAGCGGAGAAGATACGCAGTATTTT. The complete variable domain, with remaining parts taken from reference TRBV9 and TRBJ2-3, reads DSGVTQTPKHLITATGQRVTLRCSPRSGDLSVYWYQQSLDQGLQFLIQYYNGEERAKGNILERFSAQQFPDLHSELNLSSLELGDSALYFCASSGEDTQYFGPGTRLTVL.

To note about this clone: The sample holds other DNA sequences that translate to the same CDR3. The rearrangement joins TRBV6-5 to TRBJ1-1; 7 positions agree with TRBD1. This CDR3 has 13 amino acids. Germline V gene data show CDR1 as MNHEY and CDR2 as SVGAGI. V was pared by 3 bases and J by 7 bases, with 5 bases of the junction left unmatched. The CDR3 loop is CASSYRQGGEAFF. In nucleotides, the CDR3 is TGTGCCAGCAGTTATAGACAGGGTGGTGAAGCTTTCTTT.

This clone came up a few times. V is TRBV21-1 and J is TRBJ2-7; the D call TRBD2 from the table was never checked on the DNA. TRBV21-1 is labeled a pseudogene. The CDR3 totals 13 residues. The CDR3 loop reads CASSKGLSYEQYF. The CDR3 bases are TGTGCCAGCAGCAAGGGACTATCCTACGAGCAGTACTTC.

The chain recombines TRBV27 with TRBJ1-5; no definite D call. CDR1 MNHEY and CDR2 SMNVEV come from the germline V gene (reference sequence). The CDR3 is made up of 13 amino acids. Trimming stripped 3 bases from V and 7 bases from J, with 10 bases between. CDR3 protein: CASSFGLYQPQHF. The DNA of the CDR3 is TGTGCCAGCAGTTTCGGTCTCTACCAGCCCCAGCATTTT.

This chain uses TRBV18 with TRBJ2-7; 7 nucleotides agree with TRBD2. The CDR3 is 14 residues long. V was pared by 6 bases and J by 3 bases, with 8 bases of the junction left unmatched. CDR1 KGHSH and CDR2 LQKENI come from the germline V gene. DNA of the CDR3: TGTGCCAGCTCCCCGAGGGGACTACTCTACGAGCAGTACTTC. Its protein product is CASSPRGLLYEQYF.

The chain carries TRBV6-1 and TRBJ1-1; D gene ambiguous. V lost 4 bases, J lost 0 bases, and 6 bases lay in between. Germline V CDR1 and CDR2: MNHNS, SASEGT. This CDR3 region has 13 residues. The CDR3 nucleotides are TGTGCCAGCAGTGCCGAGATGAACACTGAAGCTTTCTTT. Translated, it gives CASSAEMNTEAFF.

A note on this clone: Other DNA sequences in this specimen translate into the identical CDR3. This sequence joins TRBV5-1 and TRBJ1-1, with D perhaps matching TRBD1 (5 bases). V lost 0 bases and J lost 1, with 7 bases in between. Germline V gives CDR1 SGHRS, CDR2 YFSETQ. The CDR3 has 14 amino acids. The CDR3 loop reads CASSLATANTEAFF. The CDR3 DNA follows: TGCGCCAGCAGCTTGGCGACAGCGAACACTGAAGCTTTCTTT.

The chain couples TRBV4-2 to TRBJ1-4, with 12 positions matching TRBD1. J lost 2 bases, V lost 0 bases, and 10 bases had no gene match. The CDR3 has 20 residues. The germline gives CDR1 LGHNA, CDR2 YNFKEQ. In DNA form, the CDR3 reads TGTGCCAGCAGCCAAGATTTCTTGGGGGACAGGGGGCCGACTAATGAAAAACTGTTTTTT. The encoded protein is CASSQDFLGDRGPTNEKLFF.

The table lists this clone with a few counts. The J gene is TRBJ2-7, the V gene TRBV14; D possibly corresponds to TRBD2 (6 bases). V shed 1 base and J shed 3 bases, with 10 bases lying between them. Germline loops: CDR1 SGHDN, CDR2 FVKESK. This CDR3 contains 14 residues. The CDR3 DNA reads TGTGCCAGCAGCCAAGTTGCCGGGAGCTACGAGCAGTACTTC. Translating gives CASSQVAGSYEQYF. The entire variable domain, with the rest obtained from reference TRBV14 and TRBJ2-7, is as follows: EAGVTQFPSHSVIEKGQTVTLRCDPISGHDNLYWYRRVMGKEIKFLLHFVKESKQDESGMPNNRFLAERTGGTYSTLKVQPAELEDSGVYFCASSQVAGSYEQYFGPGTRLTVT.

V is TRBV6-1 and J is TRBJ2-7; 7 bases align to TRBD1. CDR3 length: 14 amino acids. Germline assignment: CDR1 MNHNS and CDR2 SASEGT. The V segment lost 7 bases and the J segment 3 bases; nucleotides outside the gene matches: 9. DNA for the CDR3: TGTGCCAGCACCCTAGGTGGGACAGTCTACGAGCAGTACTTC. Residues: CASTLGGTVYEQYF.

The rearrangement links TRBV21-1 to TRBJ2-2; the table's D gene call, TRBD1, was not cross checked with the DNA. TRBV21-1 is recorded as a pseudogene. This CDR3 comprises 19 residues. DNA for the CDR3: TGTGCCAGCAGCCGACGGACACTAACCACCCCCATCAACACCGGGGAGCTGTTTTTT. Protein sequence: CASSRRTLTTPINTGELFF.

This clone appeared a few times. The rearrangement links TRBV6-1 to TRBJ2-5; tentatively, D is TRBD2 (5 bases). This CDR3 spans 15 amino acids. V was shortened by 1 base and J by 1 base, with 10 bases between the two germline ends. Per germline, CDR1 MNHNS and CDR2 SASEGT. The CDR3 DNA reads TGTGCCAGCAGTGAAGTCTTCGGAGGCCAAGAGACCCAGTACTTC. It yields the protein CASSEVFGGQETQYF.

The CDR3 loop is CASTTGRNTGELFF. The CDR3 DNA reads TGTGCCTCAACGACAGGGCGAAACACCGGGGAGCTGTTTTTT. This chain joins TRBV2 and TRBJ2-2, with 7 bases lining up with TRBD1. This CDR3 is 14 amino acids long. The ends lost 11 bases at V and 2 bases at J; junction bases unmatched: 8. Germline V lookup: CDR1 SNHLY, CDR2 FYNNEI.

In its sample, this clone was seen a few times. V usage is TRBV28 and J usage is TRBJ1-5; D not certain. Germline lookup yields CDR1 MDHEN and CDR2 SYDVKM. Trimming cost V 3 bases and J 2 bases, with 2 bases left between them. The CDR3 runs to 12 residues. CDR3 loop: CASSFGNQPQHF. The CDR3, as DNA: TGTGCCAGCAGTTTCGGCAATCAGCCCCAGCATTTT.

J is TRBJ1-2 and V is TRBV30; 7 bases are shared with TRBD1. CDR3 length: 13 amino acids. Per germline, CDR1 GTSNPN and CDR2 SVGIG (reference sequence). V was clipped by 4 bases and J by 4 bases; unmatched bases: 6. The CDR3 nucleotides read TGTGCCTGGACAGAGACAGGGACCTATGGCTACACCTTC. This gives the protein CAWTETGTYGYTF.

This chain links TRBV11-2 with TRBJ2-7; D unclear. CDR1 and CDR2 from the germline V gene are SGHAT and FQNNGV. V was pared by 2 bases and J by 5 bases, with 13 bases between. The CDR3 contains 14 residues. The CDR3 region is CASSLSQFFNEQYF. The CDR3 DNA follows: TGTGCCAGCAGCTTATCTCAGTTTTTTAACGAGCAGTACTTC.